Listed here is a single T cell receptor beta chain. This entry is derived from a study of control samples from healthy donors and cancer patients. Clones were sequenced by immunoSEQ multiplex PCR, and TCRdb holds only the in-frame ones, with some missing. The sample lists about 40,000 clones, around 90% occurring once. CDR3 length: 11 residues. V shed 6 bases and J shed 16 bases, with 13 bases lying between them. The germline gives CDR1 MDHEN, CDR2 SYDVKM. The sequence came from a woman between 45 and 65 years old in good health. V is TRBV28 and J is TRBJ1-6, with unresolved D. Sequencing was carried out using blood. Written as DNA, the CDR3 is TGTGCCAGCAGCACTACCCGGACTCTCCACTTT. Protein: CASSTTRTLHF.